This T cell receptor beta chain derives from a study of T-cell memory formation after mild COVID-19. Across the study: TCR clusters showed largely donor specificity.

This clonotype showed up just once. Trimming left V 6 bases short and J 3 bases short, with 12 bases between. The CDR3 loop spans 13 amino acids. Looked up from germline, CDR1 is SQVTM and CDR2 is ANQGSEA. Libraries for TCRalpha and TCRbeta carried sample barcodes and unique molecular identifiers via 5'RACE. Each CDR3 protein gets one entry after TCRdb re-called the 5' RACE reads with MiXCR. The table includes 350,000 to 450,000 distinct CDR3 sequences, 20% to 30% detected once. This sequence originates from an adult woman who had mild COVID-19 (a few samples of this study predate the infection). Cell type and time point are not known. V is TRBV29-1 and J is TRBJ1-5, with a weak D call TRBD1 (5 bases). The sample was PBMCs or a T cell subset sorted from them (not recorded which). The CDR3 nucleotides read TGCAGCGTAGGTGGGGCGGCCAATCAGCCCCAGCATTTT. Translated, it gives CSVGGAANQPQHF.